By its share, the clone carrying this T cell receptor (beta chain) is medium-sized (0.01 to 0.1%). Antigen: not known. CDR1 is SEHNR, CDR2 FQNEAQ, per germline (reference sequence). V dropped 5 bases and J dropped 6; count of bases not matched to a gene: 3. The CDR3 consists of 12 residues. The sample is drawn from a study of early T cells in non-severe SARS-CoV-2 infection. Study-level background: Chains from this unsorted whole-blood bulk RNA could not be paired.

cDNA molecules, individually, were tagged with unique molecular identifiers. TCRdb re-analysed the 5' RACE reads in MiXCR, keeping a single row per CDR3 protein. The sample contains 35,000 to 50,000 distinct CDR3 sequences, around 7% of which appear only once. Study-wide points: VDJdb-based annotation leaned toward anti-spike CD8 responses and missed private and CD4 specificities.

This TCR came from an adult who was a healthcare worker with PCR-confirmed SARS-CoV-2 infection or an uninfected control (not recorded which). Sequenced input: whole blood. The rearrangement uses TRBV7-9 and TRBJ2-7; 8 bases match TRBD1. The CDR3 DNA reads TGTGCCAGCAGCCTGGACAGGGCCGAGCAGTACTTC. Protein: CASSLDRAEQYF.